These 13 T cell receptor beta chains were sequenced from one sample in a study of T cell responses to AZD1222 COVID-19 vaccine. Method: immunoSEQ multiplex PCR; TCRdb's copy keeps in-frame clones and lacks some. Found here are 90,000 to 110,000 clones, 70% to 90% of them singletons; the top ten hold about 9.1%. Sample: peripheral blood, taken on day 0 of AZD1222 vaccination. These receptors originate from an adult in good health.

The chain uses TRBV24-1 and TRBJ2-5; a weak D match, TRBD2 (6 bases). This CDR3 is built from 14 residues. V was pared by 3 bases and J by 4 bases, with 11 bases between. From germline, CDR1 is KGHDR and CDR2 SFDVKD. In DNA, the CDR3 is TGTGCCACCAGTGATGCCTCTAGCGCAGAGACCCAGTACTTC. Translating gives CATSDASSAETQYF.

This sequence joins TRBV28 and TRBJ1-5; TRBD1 agrees at 8 bases. The CDR3 is made up of 14 amino acids. Looked up from germline, CDR1 is MDHEN and CDR2 is SYDVKM. V dropped 5 bases and J dropped 3; count of bases not matched to a gene: 3. The CDR3 spells CASSGTGNNQPQHF. The DNA of the CDR3 is TGTGCCAGCAGTGGGACAGGCAACAATCAGCCCCAGCATTTT.

The V gene is TRBV28, the J gene TRBJ2-7; 12 nucleotides match TRBD1. CDR3 length: 14 amino acids. The junction had 5 bases not matched to a gene; V was cut back by 5 bases and J by 6 bases. Germline V gene lookup returns CDR1 MDHEN and CDR2 SYDVKM. Here the CDR3 DNA reads TGTGCCAGCAGTCCCCGGGACAGGGGGCCCGAGCAGTACTTC. Translation: CASSPRDRGPEQYF.

This chain links TRBV9 with TRBJ2-1; 9 bases match TRBD2. The CDR3 has 17 residues. Germline V gene lookup returns CDR1 SGDLS and CDR2 YYNGEE. The trim removed 5 bases at V and 1 base at J, leaving 10 bases unmatched. The CDR3 protein is CASSPGAGGGSYNEQFF. DNA of the CDR3: TGTGCCAGCAGTCCCGGAGCGGGAGGAGGGTCCTACAATGAGCAGTTCTTC.

V is TRBV5-1 and J is TRBJ1-1; TRBD1 matches 7 bases. CDR3 size: 16 residues. J was trimmed by 2 bases and V by 2 bases; bases with no gene match: 9. The V gene's germline CDR1 is SGHRS and CDR2 YFSETQ. DNA of the CDR3: TGCGCCAGCAGCTTAGGGACAGCCGTTGTTAACACTGAAGCTTTCTTT. Residues: CASSLGTAVVNTEAFF.

This chain connects TRBV3-1 (or the pseudogene TRBV3-2) to TRBJ1-1; weak D call: TRBD1 (5 bases). V lost 4 bases and J 5 bases, leaving 17 bases between the germline ends. CDR1 and CDR2 (germline): LGHDT, YNNKEL (reference sequence). The CDR3 consists of 15 residues. The CDR3 sequence: CASSPENRGRTEAFF. For the CDR3, the DNA is TGTGCCAGCAGCCCTGAGAACCGGGGGAGGACTGAAGCTTTCTTT.

This rearrangement joins TRBV2 to TRBJ2-2, with D unclear. Germline V gene data show CDR1 as SNHLY and CDR2 as FYNNEI. V lost 4 bases, J lost 3 bases, and 12 bases lay in between. The CDR3 consists of 15 residues. The CDR3 nucleotides are TGTGCCAGCAGTGGGATGAGCACCTACACCGGGGAGCTGTTTTTT. Translating it yields CASSGMSTYTGELFF.

The rearrangement links TRBV7-9 to TRBJ1-1; D is unclear. The CDR3 runs to 13 residues. V lost 2 bases and J lost 0, with 4 bases in between. CDR1 is SEHNR, CDR2 FQNEAQ, per germline (reference sequence). The CDR3 DNA sequence: TGTGCCAGCAGCTTAACAGTGAACACTGAAGCTTTCTTT. Translating it yields CASSLTVNTEAFF. The variable domain in full, completed from reference TRBV7-9 and TRBJ1-1, reads DTGVSQNPRHKITKRGQNVTFRCDPISEHNRLYWYRQTLGQGPEFLTYFQNEAQLEKSRLLSDRFSAERPKGSFSTLEIQRTEQGDSAMYLCASSLTVNTEAFFGQGTRLTVV.

J is TRBJ1-3 and V is TRBV29-1; TRBD1 is a possible D gene (5 bases). The V end lost 4 bases, the J end lost 0 bases, and 13 bases lay between the germline ends. This CDR3 has 15 residues. Germline assignment: CDR1 SQVTM and CDR2 ANQGSEA. CDR3 residues: CSVGVGQASGNTIYF. The CDR3 nucleotides are TGCAGCGTTGGGGTGGGGCAGGCCTCTGGAAACACCATATATTTT.

This chain connects TRBV2 to TRBJ2-1; the match to TRBD1 covers 11 bases. The CDR3 extends over 16 amino acids. The V and J ends lost 3 bases and 6 bases, in that order; junction bases with no gene match: 7. Per the germline V gene, CDR1 is SNHLY and CDR2 is FYNNEI. CDR3 in DNA: TGTGCCAGCAGTGACTGGCCGGGACAGGGGGGCAATGAGCAGTTCTTC. Encoded protein: CASSDWPGQGGNEQFF.

This chain links TRBV7-2 with TRBJ2-7; tentatively, D is TRBD1 (5 bases). The V end was cut by 3 bases, the J end by 2 bases, with 14 bases between. The length of the CDR3 is 15 residues. CDR1 is SGHTA and CDR2 is FQGNSA in the germline V gene. In DNA, the CDR3 is TGTGCCAGCAGCTTTTCGCAGGGTACCACCTACGAGCAGTACTTC. Protein sequence: CASSFSQGTTYEQYF.

This rearrangement joins TRBV6-5 to TRBJ1-1; no firm D call. The V gene lost 11 bases and the J gene lost 4 bases, with 11 bases spanning the gap. CDR1 MNHEY and CDR2 SVGAGI come from the germline V gene. The CDR3 runs 11 residues. The CDR3 is CAVYWVTEAFF. The CDR3, as DNA: TGTGCCGTATACTGGGTCACTGAAGCTTTCTTT.

The chain carries TRBV27 and TRBJ2-1; 9 bases fit TRBD1. The germline gives CDR1 MNHEY, CDR2 SMNVEV (reference sequence). This CDR3 spans 18 amino acids. Trimming took 5 bases from V and 4 from J; bases not matched to a gene: 15. DNA for the CDR3: TGTGCCAGCAGTGCTACCCGGGACAGGGTGACCGCTTACAATGAGCAGTTCTTC. Protein product: CASSATRDRVTAYNEQFF.